This note documents a single TCR beta chain sequence. Its antigen is still unknown. Deep-level settings were used for running the assay. Only in-frame clones appear in the TCRdb table, and some are missing; sequencing was by immunoSEQ multiplex PCR. The table records about 1.1 million clones, approximately 77% of them present only once. The data belong to a study of shared clonotypes between healthy human individuals. Study at large: Each donor had three CD4 naive, three CD4 memory, two CD8 naive and one CD8 memory plate.

The V gene's germline CDR1 is MNHNY and CDR2 SVGAGI (reference sequence). V lost 3 bases and J lost 2, with 14 bases in between. This CDR3 region has 16 residues. General study points: Sorted-subset sequencing, rarefaction showed, was incomplete despite large depth. Among the subsets, naive ones generally showed larger estimated richness than memory ones.

J is TRBJ1-5 and V is TRBV6-6; tentatively, D is TRBD1 (5 bases). The receptor's source is a man aged 18-30 years in good health. Some clones in this sample may be carry-over from other donors' samples. The sequencing sample was made of memory CD4+ T cells from PBMCs. The subset is: CD45RA-negative fraction. The CDR3 coding sequence is TGTGCCAGCAGTTATACCAGGGATCCGGGCAATCAGCCCCAGCATTTT. It encodes CASSYTRDPGNQPQHF.